Shown below are 7 T cell receptor beta chains from a single sample sequenced in a study of human T cells and chemical hapten exposure. Time point here: pre-sensitization, week 0. Stated treatment: therapeutic diphenylcyclopropenone sensitization with weekly scalp DPC. TCRdb re-analysed the RACE reads in MiXCR, keeping a single row per CDR3 protein. Of 240,000 or so distinct CDR3 sequences in the sample, approximately 8.6% were seen once. Sequences were derived from whole blood, sampled in connection with sensitization to the hapten diphenylcyclopropenone (DPC). These TCRs come from a woman in her thirties or forties with alopecia areata. Some clones in this sample may be carry-over from other donors' samples.

The V call is TRBV5-1, the J call TRBJ2-2; 8 bases match TRBD2. CDR1 is SGHRS and CDR2 is YFSETQ in the germline V gene. V trimming: 2 bases; J trimming: 3 bases; junction bases outside the gene matches: 3. This CDR3 is 15 amino acids long. The CDR3 bases are TGCGCCAGCAGCTTTTTACTAGCGGACACCGGGGAGCTGTTTTTT. As protein: CASSFLLADTGELFF.

This rearrangement joins TRBV27 to TRBJ2-5; no clear D gene. Germline loops: CDR1 MNHEY, CDR2 SMNVEV (reference sequence). This CDR3 spans 13 amino acids. V shed 5 bases and J shed 2 bases, with 9 bases lying between them. The CDR3 region has the DNA TGTGCCAGCAGTGGGCACAGACAAGAGACCCAGTACTTC. Amino acid sequence: CASSGHRQETQYF.

Only a few counts were recorded for this clonotype. The V gene is TRBV12-3 or TRBV12-4, the J gene TRBJ2-1; the D call may be TRBD1 or TRBD2 (5 bases each). V lost 3 bases to trimming and J lost 6 bases, with 12 bases between them. This CDR3 has 14 residues. The CDR3 spells CASSLGDVFNEQFF. The CDR3 DNA sequence: TGTGCCAGCAGTTTGGGGGACGTCTTCAATGAGCAGTTCTTC.

This chain links TRBV20-1 with TRBJ1-5, with D perhaps TRBD1 (6 bases). In germline, CDR1 is DFQATT, CDR2 SNEGSKA (reference sequence). The CDR3 runs to 15 residues. The ends were cut back, 0 bases at V and 5 bases at J, with 14 bases in the middle. In nucleotides, the CDR3 is TGCAGTGCTAGAGATCAAGGGGGAGCCTATCAGCCCCAGCATTTT. Its translation is CSARDQGGAYQPQHF.

This clonotype showed up many times. This chain uses TRBV27 with TRBJ2-7, with 8 bases matching TRBD1. V dropped 6 bases and J dropped 2; count of bases not matched to a gene: 6. Germline V gives CDR1 MNHEY, CDR2 SMNVEV (reference sequence). The CDR3 extends over 14 amino acids. CDR3 protein: CASSPKDRAYEQYF. CDR3 DNA: TGTGCCAGCAGCCCTAAGGACAGGGCCTACGAGCAGTACTTC.

CDR3 in DNA: TGTGCCAGCAGTTTATCTCTAGCAGACGAGCAGTACTTC. This encodes CASSLSLADEQYF. The V gene is TRBV27, the J gene TRBJ2-7; possible D gene TRBD2, 5 bases. The V and J ends lost 0 bases and 5 bases respectively, with 8 bases between them. This CDR3 comprises 13 residues. Looked up from germline, CDR1 is MNHEY and CDR2 is SMNVEV (reference sequence).

This clonotype was picked up a small number of times. The chain uses TRBV7-9 and TRBJ1-6, with a possible D match to TRBD1 (6 bases). The CDR3 is 14 amino acids. V lost 5 bases and J 6 bases, leaving 11 bases between the germline ends. Germline CDR1 reads SEHNR; CDR2 reads FQNEAQ (reference sequence). CDR3 bases: TGTGCCAGCAGCGCCGACAGGCGTAATTCACCCCTCCACTTT. Its protein is CASSADRRNSPLHF.